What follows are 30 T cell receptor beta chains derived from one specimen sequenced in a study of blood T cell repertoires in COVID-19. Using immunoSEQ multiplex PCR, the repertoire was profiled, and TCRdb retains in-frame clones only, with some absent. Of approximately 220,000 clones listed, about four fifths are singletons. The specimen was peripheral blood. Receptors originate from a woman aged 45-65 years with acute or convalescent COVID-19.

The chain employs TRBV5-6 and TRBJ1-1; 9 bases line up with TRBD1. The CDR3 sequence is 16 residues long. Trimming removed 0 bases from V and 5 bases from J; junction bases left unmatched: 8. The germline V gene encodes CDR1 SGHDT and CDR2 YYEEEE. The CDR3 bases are TGTGCCAGCAGCTTGGCCACAGGGGGCATCGGTACTGAAGCTTTCTTT. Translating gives CASSLATGGIGTEAFF.

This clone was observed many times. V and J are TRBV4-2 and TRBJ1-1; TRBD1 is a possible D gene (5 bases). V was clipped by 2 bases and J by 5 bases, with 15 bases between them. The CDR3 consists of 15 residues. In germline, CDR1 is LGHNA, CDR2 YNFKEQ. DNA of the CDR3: TGTGCCAGCAGCCAACTGTCGGGGGGGGGAACTGAAGCTTTCTTT. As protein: CASSQLSGGGTEAFF.

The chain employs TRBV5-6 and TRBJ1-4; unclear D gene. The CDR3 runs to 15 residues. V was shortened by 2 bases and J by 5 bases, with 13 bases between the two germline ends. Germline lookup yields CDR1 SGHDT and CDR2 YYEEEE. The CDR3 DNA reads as TGTGCCAGCAGCTTTAAGGACCGAGGGAATGAAAAACTGTTTTTT. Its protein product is CASSFKDRGNEKLFF.

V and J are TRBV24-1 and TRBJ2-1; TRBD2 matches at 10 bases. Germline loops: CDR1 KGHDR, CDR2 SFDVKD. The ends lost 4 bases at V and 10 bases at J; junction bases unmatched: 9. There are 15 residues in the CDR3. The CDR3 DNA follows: TGTGCCACCAGTGAGTCGGGACTAGCGAGTTGGGAGCAGTTCTTC. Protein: CATSESGLASWEQFF.

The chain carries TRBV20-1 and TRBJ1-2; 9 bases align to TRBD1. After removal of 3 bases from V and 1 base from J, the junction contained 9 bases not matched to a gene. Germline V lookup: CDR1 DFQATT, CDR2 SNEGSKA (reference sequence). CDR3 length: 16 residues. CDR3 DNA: TGCAGTGCTAGTACGGGACAGGGAGCCCTTAACTATGGCTACACCTTC. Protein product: CSASTGQGALNYGYTF.

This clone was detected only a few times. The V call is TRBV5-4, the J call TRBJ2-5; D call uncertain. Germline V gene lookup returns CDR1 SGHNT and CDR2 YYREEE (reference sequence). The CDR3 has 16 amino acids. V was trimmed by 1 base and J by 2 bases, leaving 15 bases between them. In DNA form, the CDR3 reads TGTGCCAGCAGCTTGTCGTTTGGCGGAGTACAAGAGACCCAGTACTTC. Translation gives CASSLSFGGVQETQYF.

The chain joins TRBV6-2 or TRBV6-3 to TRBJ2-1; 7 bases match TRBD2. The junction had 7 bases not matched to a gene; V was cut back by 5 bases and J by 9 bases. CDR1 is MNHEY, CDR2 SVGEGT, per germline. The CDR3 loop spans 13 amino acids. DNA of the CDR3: TGTGCCAGCAGTCGACTAGGGGAGGGTGAGCAGTTCTTC. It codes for CASSRLGEGEQFF.

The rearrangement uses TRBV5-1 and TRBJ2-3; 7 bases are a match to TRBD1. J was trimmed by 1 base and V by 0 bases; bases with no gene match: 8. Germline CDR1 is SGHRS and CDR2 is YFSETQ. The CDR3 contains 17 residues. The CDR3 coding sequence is TGCGCCAGCAGCTTGGGAATATGGACAGGAGGCACAGATACGCAGTATTTT. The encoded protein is CASSLGIWTGGTDTQYF.

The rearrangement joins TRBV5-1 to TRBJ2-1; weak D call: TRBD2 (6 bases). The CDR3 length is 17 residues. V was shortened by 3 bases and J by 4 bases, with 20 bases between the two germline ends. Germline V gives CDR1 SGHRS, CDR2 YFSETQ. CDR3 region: CASSSKGSGGLYNEQFF. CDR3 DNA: TGCGCCAGCAGCTCCAAAGGTAGCGGAGGACTATACAATGAGCAGTTCTTC.

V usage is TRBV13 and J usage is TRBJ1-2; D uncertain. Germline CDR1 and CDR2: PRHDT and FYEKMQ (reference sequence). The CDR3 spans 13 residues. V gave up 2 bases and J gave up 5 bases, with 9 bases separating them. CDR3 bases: TGTGCCAGCAGCTTAAAGGGAGAATATGGCTACACCTTC. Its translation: CASSLKGEYGYTF.

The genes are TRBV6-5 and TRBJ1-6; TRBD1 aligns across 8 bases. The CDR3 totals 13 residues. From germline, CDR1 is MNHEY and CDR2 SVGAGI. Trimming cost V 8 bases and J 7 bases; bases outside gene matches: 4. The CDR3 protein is CASHRGENSPLHF. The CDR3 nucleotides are TGTGCCAGCCACAGGGGGGAGAATTCACCCCTCCACTTT.

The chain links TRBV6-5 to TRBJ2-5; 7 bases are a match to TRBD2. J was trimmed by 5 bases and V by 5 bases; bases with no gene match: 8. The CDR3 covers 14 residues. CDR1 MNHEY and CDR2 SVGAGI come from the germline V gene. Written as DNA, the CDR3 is TGTGCCAGCAGTCCATTTGACGGGAGGGAGACCCAGTACTTC. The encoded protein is CASSPFDGRETQYF.

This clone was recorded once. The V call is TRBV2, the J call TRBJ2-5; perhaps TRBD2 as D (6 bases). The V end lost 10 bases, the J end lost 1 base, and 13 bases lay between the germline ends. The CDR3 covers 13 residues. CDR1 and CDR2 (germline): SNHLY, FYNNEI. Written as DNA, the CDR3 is TGTGCCACAGATAGCGGAGGCCAAGAGACCCAGTACTTC. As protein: CATDSGGQETQYF. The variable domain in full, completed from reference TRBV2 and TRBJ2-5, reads EPEVTQTPSHQVTQMGQEVILRCVPISNHLYFYWYRQILGQKVEFLVSFYNNEISEKSEIFDDQFSVERPDGSNFTLKIRSTKLEDSAMYFCATDSGGQETQYFGPGTRLLVL.

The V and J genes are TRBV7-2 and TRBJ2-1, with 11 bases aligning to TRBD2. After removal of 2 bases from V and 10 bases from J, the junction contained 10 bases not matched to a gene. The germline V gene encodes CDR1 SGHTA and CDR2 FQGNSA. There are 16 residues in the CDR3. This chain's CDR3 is CASSLNGLAGVGEQFF. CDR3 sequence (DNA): TGTGCCAGCAGCTTAAACGGACTAGCGGGCGTGGGAGAGCAGTTCTTC.

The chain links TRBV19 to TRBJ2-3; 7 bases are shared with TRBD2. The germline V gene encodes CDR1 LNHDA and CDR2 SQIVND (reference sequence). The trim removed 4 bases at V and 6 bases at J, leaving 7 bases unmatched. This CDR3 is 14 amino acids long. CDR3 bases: TGTGCCAGTAGTAAACAGGCCGGGGGGGATACGCAGTATTTT. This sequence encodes CASSKQAGGDTQYF.

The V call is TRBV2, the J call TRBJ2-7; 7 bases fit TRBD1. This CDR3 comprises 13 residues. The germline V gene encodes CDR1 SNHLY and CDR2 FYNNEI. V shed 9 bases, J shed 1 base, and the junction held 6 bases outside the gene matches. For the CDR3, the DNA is TGTGCCAGAGGGACAGCATCTTCCTACGAGCAGTACTTC. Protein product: CARGTASSYEQYF.

The CDR3 region is CASNKKGRGYGYTF. CDR3 sequence (DNA): TGTGCCAGTAATAAGAAGGGGCGAGGCTATGGCTACACCTTC. The chain uses TRBV19 and TRBJ1-2; D possibly corresponds to TRBD1 (5 bases). This CDR3 spans 14 amino acids. The germline V and J ends were trimmed by 7 bases and 4 bases, with 16 bases remaining between them. Germline V gives CDR1 LNHDA, CDR2 SQIVND (reference sequence).

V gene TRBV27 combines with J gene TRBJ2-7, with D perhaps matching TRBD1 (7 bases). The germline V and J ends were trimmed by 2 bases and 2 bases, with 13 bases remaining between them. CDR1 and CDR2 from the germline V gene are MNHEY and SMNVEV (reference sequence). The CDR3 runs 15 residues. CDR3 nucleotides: TGTGCCAGCAGTTTACAGGGGGGAGCCACCTACGAGCAGTACTTC. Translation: CASSLQGGATYEQYF.

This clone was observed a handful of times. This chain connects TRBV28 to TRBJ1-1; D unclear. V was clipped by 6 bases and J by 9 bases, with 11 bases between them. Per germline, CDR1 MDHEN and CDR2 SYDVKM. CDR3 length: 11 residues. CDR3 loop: CASRLGRQAFF. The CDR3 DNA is TGTGCCAGCAGGCTTGGGAGACAAGCTTTCTTT. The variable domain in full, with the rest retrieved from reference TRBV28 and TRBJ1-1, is DVKVTQSSRYLVKRTGEKVFLECVQDMDHENMFWYRQDPGLGLRLIYFSYDVKMKEKGDIPEGYSVSREKKERFSLILESASTNQTSMYLCASRLGRQAFFGQGTRLTVV.

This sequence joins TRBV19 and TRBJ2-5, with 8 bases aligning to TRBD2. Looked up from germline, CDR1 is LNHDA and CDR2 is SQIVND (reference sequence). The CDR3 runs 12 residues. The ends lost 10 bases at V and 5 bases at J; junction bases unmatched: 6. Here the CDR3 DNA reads TGTGCCACCGCGGGCGGGGGGGAGACCCAGTACTTC. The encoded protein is CATAGGGETQYF.

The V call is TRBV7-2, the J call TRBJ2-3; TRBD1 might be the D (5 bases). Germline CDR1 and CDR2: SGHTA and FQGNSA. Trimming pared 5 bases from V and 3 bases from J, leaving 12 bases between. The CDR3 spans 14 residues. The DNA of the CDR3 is TGTGCCAGCAGCCAAGGGGAAGTTACAGATACGCAGTATTTT. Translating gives CASSQGEVTDTQYF.

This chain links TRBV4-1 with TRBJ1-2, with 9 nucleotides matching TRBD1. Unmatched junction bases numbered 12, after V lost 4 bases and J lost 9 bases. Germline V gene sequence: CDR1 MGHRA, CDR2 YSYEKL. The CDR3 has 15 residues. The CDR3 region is CASSRLETGGLSYTF. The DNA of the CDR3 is TGCGCCAGCAGCCGTTTGGAAACAGGGGGCTTGAGCTACACCTTC.

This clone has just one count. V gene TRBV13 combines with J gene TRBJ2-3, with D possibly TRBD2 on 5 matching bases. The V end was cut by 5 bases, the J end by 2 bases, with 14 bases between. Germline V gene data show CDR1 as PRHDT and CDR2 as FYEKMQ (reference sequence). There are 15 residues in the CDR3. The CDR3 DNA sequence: TGTGCCAGCAGCCCTGTCGAAGCGGTCACAGATACGCAGTATTTT. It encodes CASSPVEAVTDTQYF. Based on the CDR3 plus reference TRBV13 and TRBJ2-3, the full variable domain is AAGVIQSPRHLIKEKRETATLKCYPIPRHDTVYWYQQGPGQDPQFLISFYEKMQSDKGSIPDRFSAQQFSDYHSELNMSSLELGDSALYFCASSPVEAVTDTQYFGPGTRLTVL.

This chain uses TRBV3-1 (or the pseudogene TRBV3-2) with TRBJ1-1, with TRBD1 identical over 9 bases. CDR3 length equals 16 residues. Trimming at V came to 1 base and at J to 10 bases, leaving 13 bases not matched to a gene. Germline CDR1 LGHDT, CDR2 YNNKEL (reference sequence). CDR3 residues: CASSQAGQGATGGAFF. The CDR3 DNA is TGTGCCAGCAGCCAAGCGGGACAGGGAGCTACAGGGGGAGCTTTCTTT.

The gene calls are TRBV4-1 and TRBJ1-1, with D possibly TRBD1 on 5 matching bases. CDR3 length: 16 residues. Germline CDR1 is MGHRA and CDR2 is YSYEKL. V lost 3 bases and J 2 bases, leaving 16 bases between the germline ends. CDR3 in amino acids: CASSQGGEGHNTEAFF. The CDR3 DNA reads TGCGCCAGCAGCCAGGGCGGCGAAGGACACAACACTGAAGCTTTCTTT.

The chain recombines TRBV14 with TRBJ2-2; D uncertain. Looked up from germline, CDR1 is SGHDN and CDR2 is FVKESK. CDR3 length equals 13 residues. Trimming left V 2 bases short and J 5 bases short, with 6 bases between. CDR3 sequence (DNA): TGTGCCAGCAGCCAATTAACAACCGGGGAGCTGTTTTTT. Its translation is CASSQLTTGELFF. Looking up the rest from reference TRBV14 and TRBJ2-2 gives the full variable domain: EAGVTQFPSHSVIEKGQTVTLRCDPISGHDNLYWYRRVMGKEIKFLLHFVKESKQDESGMPNNRFLAERTGGTYSTLKVQPAELEDSGVYFCASSQLTTGELFFGEGSRLTVL.

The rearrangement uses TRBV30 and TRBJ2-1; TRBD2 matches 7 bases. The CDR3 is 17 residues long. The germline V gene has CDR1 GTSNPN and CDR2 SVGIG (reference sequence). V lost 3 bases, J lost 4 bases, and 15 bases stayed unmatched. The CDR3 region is CAWRGSWRETRYNEQFF. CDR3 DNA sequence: TGTGCCTGGAGGGGCAGTTGGCGGGAGACACGTTACAATGAGCAGTTCTTC.

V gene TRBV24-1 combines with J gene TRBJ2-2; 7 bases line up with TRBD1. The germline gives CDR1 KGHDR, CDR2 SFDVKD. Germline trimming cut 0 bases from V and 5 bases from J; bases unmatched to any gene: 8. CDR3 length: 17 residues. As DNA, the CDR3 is TGTGCCACCAGTGATTTGTCAGACAGGGAAACGACCGGGGAGCTGTTTTTT. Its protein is CATSDLSDRETTGELFF.

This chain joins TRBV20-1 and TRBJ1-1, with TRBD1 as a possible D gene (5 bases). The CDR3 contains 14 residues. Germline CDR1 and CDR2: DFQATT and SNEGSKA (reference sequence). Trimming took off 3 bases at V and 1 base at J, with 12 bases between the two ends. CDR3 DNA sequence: TGCAGTGCTAGTTCTGGACACCAGAACACTGAAGCTTTCTTT. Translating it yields CSASSGHQNTEAFF.

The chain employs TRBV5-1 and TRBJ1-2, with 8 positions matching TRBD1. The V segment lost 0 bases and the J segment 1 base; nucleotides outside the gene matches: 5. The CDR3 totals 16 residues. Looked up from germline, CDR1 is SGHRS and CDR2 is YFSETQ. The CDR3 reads CASSLGAGGDNYGYTF. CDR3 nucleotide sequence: TGCGCCAGCAGCTTGGGAGCAGGGGGCGATAACTATGGCTACACCTTC.